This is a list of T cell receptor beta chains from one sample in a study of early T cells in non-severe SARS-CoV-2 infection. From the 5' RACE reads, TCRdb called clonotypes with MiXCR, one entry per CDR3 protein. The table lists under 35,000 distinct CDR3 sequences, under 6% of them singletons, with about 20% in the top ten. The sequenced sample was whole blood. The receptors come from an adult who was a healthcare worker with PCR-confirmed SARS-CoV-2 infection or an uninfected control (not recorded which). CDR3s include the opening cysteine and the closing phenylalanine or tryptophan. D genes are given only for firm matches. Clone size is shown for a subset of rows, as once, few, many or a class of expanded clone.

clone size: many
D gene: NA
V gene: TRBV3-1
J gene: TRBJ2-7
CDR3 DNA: TGTGCCAGCAGCCAAGGCCTGTTGGGGGAGCAGTACTTC
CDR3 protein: CASSQGLLGEQYF

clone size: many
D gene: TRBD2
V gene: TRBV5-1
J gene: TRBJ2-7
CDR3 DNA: TGCGCCAGCAGCTTCGGACTAGCGGGGGGCCAGCCTTACGAGCAGTACTTC
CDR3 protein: CASSFGLAGGQPYEQYF

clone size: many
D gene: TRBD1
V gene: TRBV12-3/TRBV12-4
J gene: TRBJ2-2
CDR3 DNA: TGTGCCAGCAGGTTCGGACAGGGGATCACCGGGGAGCTGTTTTTT
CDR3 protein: CASRFGQGITGELFF

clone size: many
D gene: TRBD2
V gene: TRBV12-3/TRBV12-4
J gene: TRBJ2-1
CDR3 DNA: TGTGCCAGCACCCGAGGGGCGGGAGGGGGATACAATGAGCAGTTCTTC
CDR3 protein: CASTRGAGGGYNEQFF

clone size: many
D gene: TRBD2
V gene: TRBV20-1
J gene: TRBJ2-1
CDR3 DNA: TGCAGTGCTGTCGCCGCGGTAGCGGGGAACTACAATGAGCAGTTCTTC
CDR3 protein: CSAVAAVAGNYNEQFF

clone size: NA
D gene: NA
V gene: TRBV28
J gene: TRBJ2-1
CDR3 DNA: TGTGCCAGCAGTTTCTCTGGGGGACGGAGCTCCTACAATGAGCAGTTCTTC
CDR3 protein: CASSFSGGRSSYNEQFF

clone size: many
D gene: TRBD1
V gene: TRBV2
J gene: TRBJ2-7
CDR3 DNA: TGTGCCAGCAGGAAGGACAGGGCCTTCTCCTACGAGCAGTACTTC
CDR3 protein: CASRKDRAFSYEQYF

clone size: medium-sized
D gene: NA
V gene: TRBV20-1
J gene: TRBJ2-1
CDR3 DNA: TGCAGTGCTCCTAGCTTCAGGGACAATGAGCAGTTCTTC
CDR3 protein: CSAPSFRDNEQFF

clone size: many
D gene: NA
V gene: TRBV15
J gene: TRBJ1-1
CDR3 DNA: TGTGCCACCAGCTCCACAGCGAACACTGAAGCTTTCTTT
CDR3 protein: CATSSTANTEAFF

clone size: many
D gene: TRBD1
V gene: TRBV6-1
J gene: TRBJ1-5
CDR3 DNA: TGTGCCAGCACTGAGGGACAGGGGAGTTGGAGCAATCAGCCCCAGCATTTT
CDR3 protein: CASTEGQGSWSNQPQHF

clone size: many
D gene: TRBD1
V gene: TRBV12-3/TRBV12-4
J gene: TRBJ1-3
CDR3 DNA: TGTGCCAGCAGACCGCCGGGACAGGGTTACGGAAACACCATATATTTT
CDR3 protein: CASRPPGQGYGNTIYF

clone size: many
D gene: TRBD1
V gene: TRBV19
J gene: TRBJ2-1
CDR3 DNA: TGTGCCAGTAGTATAGAAACAGGGGGCGCCTTTTACAATGAGCAGTTCTTC
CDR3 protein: CASSIETGGAFYNEQFF

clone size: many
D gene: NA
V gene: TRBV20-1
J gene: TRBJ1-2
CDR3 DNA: TGCAGTGCTAGTAACGGGAATGGCTACACCTTC
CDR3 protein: CSASNGNGYTF

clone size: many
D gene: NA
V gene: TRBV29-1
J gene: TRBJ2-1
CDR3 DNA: TGCAGCGTCGCTGGGGATGAGCAGTTCTTC
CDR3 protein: CSVAGDEQFF

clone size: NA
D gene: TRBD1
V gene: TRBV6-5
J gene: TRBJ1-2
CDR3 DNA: TGTGCCAGCAGCCAGCGGACAGGAAGTATTTTCTCTGGCTACACCTTC
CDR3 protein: CASSQRTGSIFSGYTF

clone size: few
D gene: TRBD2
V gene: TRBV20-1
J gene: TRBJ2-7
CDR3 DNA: TGCAGTGCGGCCCCCGGGACTAGCGGCTACGAGCAGTACTTC
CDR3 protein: CSAAPGTSGYEQYF

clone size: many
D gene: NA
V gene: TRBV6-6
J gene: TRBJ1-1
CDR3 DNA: TGTGCCAGCAGTTTGACGGGGGCTTTCTTT
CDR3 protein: CASSLTGAFF

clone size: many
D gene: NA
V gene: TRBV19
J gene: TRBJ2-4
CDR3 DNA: TGTGCCAGTAGTATAGATATAGGGGGGGACATTCAGTACTTC
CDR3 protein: CASSIDIGGDIQYF

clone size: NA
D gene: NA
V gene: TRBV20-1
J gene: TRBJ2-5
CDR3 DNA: TGCAGTGCTAGAGATGCCAGGATGGAGACCCAGTACTTC
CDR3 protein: CSARDARMETQYF

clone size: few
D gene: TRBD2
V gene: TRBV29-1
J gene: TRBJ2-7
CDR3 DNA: TGCAGCGTTGCTAGCGGGAGCCTCTCCTACGAGCAGTACTTC
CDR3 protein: CSVASGSLSYEQYF

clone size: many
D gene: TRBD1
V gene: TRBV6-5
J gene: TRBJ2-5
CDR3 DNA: TGTGCCAGCAGTCGGACAGGGGTCCGAGAGACCCAGTACTTC
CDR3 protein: CASSRTGVRETQYF

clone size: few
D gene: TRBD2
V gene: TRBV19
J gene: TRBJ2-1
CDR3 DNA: TGTGCCAGTAGTGGGGGGAGCGGGAGTAGTTACAATGAGCAGTTCTTC
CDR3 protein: CASSGGSGSSYNEQFF

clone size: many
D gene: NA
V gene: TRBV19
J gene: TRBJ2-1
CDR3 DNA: TGTGCCACCCCAGCCAGAGGAAGCTCAACATACAATGAGCAGTTCTTC
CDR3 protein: CATPARGSSTYNEQFF

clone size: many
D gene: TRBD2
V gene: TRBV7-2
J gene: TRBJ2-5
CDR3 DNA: TGTGCCAGCAGCTTGTTCGGCGGGAGCCTCCAAGAGACCCAGTACTTC
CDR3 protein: CASSLFGGSLQETQYF

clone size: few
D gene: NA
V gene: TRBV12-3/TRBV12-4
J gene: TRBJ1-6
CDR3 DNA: TGTGCCAGCAGACTGGGGGGGGCGCCAAATTCACCCCTCCACTTT
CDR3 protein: CASRLGGAPNSPLHF

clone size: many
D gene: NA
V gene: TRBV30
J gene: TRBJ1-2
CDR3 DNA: TGTGCCTGGAGTGCTACCATGGGTTCCGGTGGCTACACCTTC
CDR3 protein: CAWSATMGSGGYTF

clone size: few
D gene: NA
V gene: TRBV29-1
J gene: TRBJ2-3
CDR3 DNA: TGCAGCGTTGAACCAGACTTCACAGATACGCAGTATTTT
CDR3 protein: CSVEPDFTDTQYF

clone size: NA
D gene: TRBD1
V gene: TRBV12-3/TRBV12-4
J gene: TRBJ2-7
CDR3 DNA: TGTGCCAGCAGCTCCGGGACAGGCCGCTACGAGCAGTACTTC
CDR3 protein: CASSSGTGRYEQYF

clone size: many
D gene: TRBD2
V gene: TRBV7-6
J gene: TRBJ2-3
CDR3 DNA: TGTGCCAGCAGCATAACTAGCGGGGGGACAGATACGCAGTATTTT
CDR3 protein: CASSITSGGTDTQYF

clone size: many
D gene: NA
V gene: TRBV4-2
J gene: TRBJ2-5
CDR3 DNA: TGTGCCAGCAGCCAAGTGGAGGGGAGGCGGGAGACCCAGTACTTC
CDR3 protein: CASSQVEGRRETQYF

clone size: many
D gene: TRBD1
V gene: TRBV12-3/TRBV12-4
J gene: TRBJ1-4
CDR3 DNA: TGTGCCAGCAGGGCACAGGGGGCCTCCAGAAAACTGTTTTTT
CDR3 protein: CASRAQGASRKLFF

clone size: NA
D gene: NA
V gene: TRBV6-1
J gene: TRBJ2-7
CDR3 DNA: TGTGCCAGCAGTGAGCACAGGGATCCCGGGTACTTC
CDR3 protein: CASSEHRDPGYF

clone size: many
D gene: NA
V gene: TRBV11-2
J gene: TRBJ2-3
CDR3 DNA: TGTGCCAGCAGCTTACGGCTAAGTACAGATACGCAGTATTTT
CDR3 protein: CASSLRLSTDTQYF

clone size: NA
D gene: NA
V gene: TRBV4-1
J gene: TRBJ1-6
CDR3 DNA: TGCGCCAGCAGCCAAATCAGGGCTGACTATAATTCACCCCTCCACTTT
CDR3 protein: CASSQIRADYNSPLHF

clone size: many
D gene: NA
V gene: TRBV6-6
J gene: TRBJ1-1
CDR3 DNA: TGTGCCAGCAGTTACGGGCGGGACACTGAAGCTTTCTTT
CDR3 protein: CASSYGRDTEAFF

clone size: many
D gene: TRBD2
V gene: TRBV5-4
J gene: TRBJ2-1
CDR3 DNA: TGTGCCAGCAGCTCGGGGACTAGCGGGGGGAGAAATGAGCAGTTCTTC
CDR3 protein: CASSSGTSGGRNEQFF

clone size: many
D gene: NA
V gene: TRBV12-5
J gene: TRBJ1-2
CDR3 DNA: TGTGCTAGTGGCATCGGGGGCCACTATGGCTACACCTTC
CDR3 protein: CASGIGGHYGYTF

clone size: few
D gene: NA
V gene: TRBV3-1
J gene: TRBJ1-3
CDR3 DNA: TGTGCCAGCAGCCAATTCGTGACCTCCTCTGGAAACACCATATATTTT
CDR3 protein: CASSQFVTSSGNTIYF

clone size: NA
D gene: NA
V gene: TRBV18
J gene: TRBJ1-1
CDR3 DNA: TGTGCCAGCTCACCACAGGGACCGAACACTGAAGCTTTCTTT
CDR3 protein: CASSPQGPNTEAFF

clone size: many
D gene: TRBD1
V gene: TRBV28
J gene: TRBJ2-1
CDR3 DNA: TGTGCCAGCAGTGTCCCGGGACAGGGCAATGATGAGCAGTTCTTC
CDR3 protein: CASSVPGQGNDEQFF

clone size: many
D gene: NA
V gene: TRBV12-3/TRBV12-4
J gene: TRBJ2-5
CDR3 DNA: TGTGCCAGCAGCCCTGGACAGTCACAAGAGACCCAGTACTTC
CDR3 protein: CASSPGQSQETQYF

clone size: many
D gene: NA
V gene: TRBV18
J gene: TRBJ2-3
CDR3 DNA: TGTGCCAGCTCTCCGGGTGCGGGAACGGATACGCAGTATTTT
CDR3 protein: CASSPGAGTDTQYF

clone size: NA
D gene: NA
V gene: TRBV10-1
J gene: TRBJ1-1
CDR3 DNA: TGCGCCAGCAGTGAGTGGGGTTTGGGCACTGAAGCTTTCTTT
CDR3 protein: CASSEWGLGTEAFF

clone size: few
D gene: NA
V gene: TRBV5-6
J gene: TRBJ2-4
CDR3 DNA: TGTGCCAGCAGCGAAAAACCTGATCCGGGGCCGGGTTCGTACTTC
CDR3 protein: CASSEKPDPGPGSYF

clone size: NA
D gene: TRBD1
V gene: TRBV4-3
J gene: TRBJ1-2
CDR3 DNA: TGCGCCAGCAGCCCAATGGGACAGGGAGTAGGCGGCTACACCTTC
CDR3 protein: CASSPMGQGVGGYTF

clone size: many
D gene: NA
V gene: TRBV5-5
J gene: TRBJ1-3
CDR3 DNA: TGTGCCAGCAGCTCGCTTGGGGCCCCCAACACCATATATTTT
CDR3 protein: CASSSLGAPNTIYF

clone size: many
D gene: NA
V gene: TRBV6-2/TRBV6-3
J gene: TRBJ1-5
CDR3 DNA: TGTGCCATTACGAGGGACCCTAATCAGCCCCAGCATTTT
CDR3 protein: CAITRDPNQPQHF

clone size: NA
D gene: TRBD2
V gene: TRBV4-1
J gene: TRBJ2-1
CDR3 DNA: TGCGCCAGCAGTCTGACTAGCGGGGGCTACAATGAGCAGTTCTTC
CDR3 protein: CASSLTSGGYNEQFF

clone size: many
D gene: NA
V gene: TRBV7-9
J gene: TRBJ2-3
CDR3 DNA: TGTGCCAGCAGGGTGGGGGGGCGAGATACGCAGTATTTT
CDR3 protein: CASRVGGRDTQYF

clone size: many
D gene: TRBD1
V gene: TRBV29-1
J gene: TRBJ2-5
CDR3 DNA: TGCAGCGTATCGACAGGGGCGTACGAGACCCAGTACTTC
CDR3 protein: CSVSTGAYETQYF